One and the same sample provided the 28 T cell receptor beta chains below, sequenced in a study of cytomegalovirus exposure and HLA in healthy donors. Primers included in the PCR were 60 Vbeta and 13 Jbeta primers. Profiling relied on immunoSEQ multiplex PCR, and the TCRdb table lists in-frame clones only, not all of them. Here the sample spans approximately 160,000 clones, roughly 75% being singletons. Material: PBMCs. The receptors were gathered from a woman aged 45-65 years in good health and CMV-seropositive.

This rearrangement joins TRBV5-1 to TRBJ1-6; 7 positions match TRBD1. The germline V gene has CDR1 SGHRS and CDR2 YFSETQ. J was trimmed by 6 bases and V by 0 bases; bases with no gene match: 6. This CDR3 is built from 16 residues. The CDR3 region has the DNA TGCGCCAGCAGCTTGGAGGTGGGACAGATTAATTCACCCCTCCACTTT. It codes for CASSLEVGQINSPLHF.

The V call is TRBV21-1, the J call TRBJ1-4; the table names TRBD1, a call not compared with the DNA. TRBV21-1 is deemed a pseudogene. This CDR3 has 21 residues. CDR3 DNA: TGTGCCAGCAGCAAACACCCCGACAGGGGGCGAATTCTTTCTGCTAATGAAAAACTGTTTTTT. It is translated as CASSKHPDRGRILSANEKLFF.

This chain joins TRBV28 and TRBJ1-2, with D uncertain. The CDR3 runs 15 residues. The germline V gene encodes CDR1 MDHEN and CDR2 SYDVKM. V shed 3 bases and J shed 5 bases, with 16 bases lying between them. In nucleotides, the CDR3 is TGTGCCAGCAGTTTCTCTACCACTCCGAAATATGGCTACACCTTC. The encoded protein is CASSFSTTPKYGYTF.

Comment on this clone: Mismatch with germline at one junction end may stem from a read error. The chain recombines TRBV7-9 with TRBJ1-1; possibly TRBD1 for D (6 bases). The CDR3 contains 14 residues. Germline-derived CDR1 and CDR2 are SEHNR and FQNEAQ (reference sequence). CDR3 amino acids: CSSSIRGVNTEAFF. The DNA of the CDR3 is TGTTCCAGCAGCATCAGGGGTGTGAACACTGAAGCTTTCTTT.

V and J are TRBV18 and TRBJ1-1, with a possible D match to TRBD1 (6 bases). CDR3 size: 15 residues. CDR1 is KGHSH, CDR2 LQKENI, per germline. V shed 8 bases and J shed 0 bases, with 16 bases lying between them. The CDR3 is CASRLRQAMNTEAFF. CDR3 nucleotide sequence: TGTGCCAGCCGACTTCGACAGGCGATGAACACTGAAGCTTTCTTT.

This clone has only a few counts. This chain uses TRBV28 with TRBJ2-7, with 11 bases lining up with TRBD1. Germline V gene data show CDR1 as MDHEN and CDR2 as SYDVKM. The CDR3 length is 15 residues. With V trimmed by 6 bases and J by 3 bases, 7 bases remained unmatched. CDR3 protein: CASRNGGTGGYEQYF. The CDR3 bases are TGTGCCAGCAGAAACGGCGGGACAGGGGGCTACGAGCAGTACTTC.

The chain couples TRBV6-5 to TRBJ1-1, with D unclear. This CDR3 comprises 13 residues. Trimming took 2 bases from V and 3 from J, leaving 7 bases between them. Germline CDR1 is MNHEY and CDR2 is SVGAGI. CDR3 sequence: CASSYVRDTEAFF. CDR3 coding DNA: TGTGCCAGCAGTTACGTGAGGGACACTGAAGCTTTCTTT.

The V gene is TRBV11-2, the J gene TRBJ2-1; 11 bases line up with TRBD2. The ends lost 7 bases at V and 10 bases at J; junction bases unmatched: 6. From germline, CDR1 is SGHAT and CDR2 FQNNGV. The CDR3 totals 13 residues. The CDR3 DNA sequence: TGTGCCAGCAAACAGGGACTAGCGGACGAGCAGTTCTTC. It codes for CASKQGLADEQFF.

The table lists this clone with a few counts. This chain links TRBV19 with TRBJ2-1; no firm D call. The CDR3 sequence is 12 residues long. Germline V gene data show CDR1 as LNHDA and CDR2 as SQIVND (reference sequence). V was clipped by 3 bases and J by 7 bases, with 7 bases between them. The CDR3 DNA sequence: TGTGCCAGTAGTATCCCAAAAAATGAGCAGTTCTTC. It codes for CASSIPKNEQFF.

The chain carries TRBV18 and TRBJ2-7, with D tentatively TRBD2 (5 bases). Trimming took 0 bases from V and 2 from J, leaving 17 bases between them. This CDR3 region has 17 residues. The V gene's germline CDR1 is KGHSH and CDR2 LQKENI. CDR3 nucleotides: TGTGCCAGCTCACCACCTTCTGGTGGGTTGCGGGCCTACGAGCAGTACTTC. Amino acids: CASSPPSGGLRAYEQYF.

The chain combines TRBV2 with TRBJ2-1; D is perhaps TRBD1 (6 bases). The CDR3 is 14 residues long. V was shortened by 4 bases and J by 3 bases, with 10 bases between the two germline ends. Germline V gene data show CDR1 as SNHLY and CDR2 as FYNNEI. The CDR3 nucleotides read TGTGCCAGCAGTGCGGACAGATTCTACAATGAGCAGTTCTTC. This codes for CASSADRFYNEQFF.

The chain has TRBV7-3 and TRBJ2-3; 10 positions match TRBD1. The CDR3 contains 16 residues. The germline gives CDR1 SGHTA, CDR2 FQGTGA. Trimming cost V 4 bases and J 2 bases; bases outside gene matches: 6. As DNA, the CDR3 is TGTGCCAGCAGCTCAGTCGGGACAGGGGTCACAGATACGCAGTATTTT. Its translation is CASSSVGTGVTDTQYF.

J is TRBJ1-5 and V is TRBV19; the match to TRBD1 covers 7 bases. CDR1 and CDR2 from the germline V gene are LNHDA and SQIVND (reference sequence). The ends lost 6 bases at V and 2 bases at J; junction bases unmatched: 16. CDR3 size: 18 residues. The CDR3 nucleotides read TGTGCCAGTAGGAAAACCCTGACAGGGACGGGTGGCAATCAGCCCCAGCATTTT. Translation gives CASRKTLTGTGGNQPQHF. Variable domain in full (rest from reference TRBV19 and TRBJ1-5): DGGITQSPKYLFRKEGQNVTLSCEQNLNHDAMYWYRQDPGQGLRLIYYSQIVNDFQKGDIAEGYSVSREKKESFPLTVTSAQKNPTAFYLCASRKTLTGTGGNQPQHFGDGTRLSIL.

This clone has a handful of counts. V is TRBV5-4 and J is TRBJ2-5, with 10 bases fitting TRBD2. J lost 3 bases, V lost 1 base, and 3 bases had no gene match. CDR3 length equals 15 residues. The germline CDR1 and CDR2 sequences are SGHNT and YYREEE (reference sequence). For the CDR3, the DNA is TGTGCCAGCAGCTTGCGGACTAGCGGAAAAGAGACCCAGTACTTC. It codes for CASSLRTSGKETQYF.

J is TRBJ2-4 and V is TRBV19, with 9 nucleotides matching TRBD1. CDR3 length: 16 residues. Per germline, CDR1 LNHDA and CDR2 SQIVND (reference sequence). Losses at the gene ends were 5 bases for V and 7 bases for J; bases not matched to a gene: 12. The CDR3 bases are TGTGCCAGTAGTCCATACCTTCGACAGGGGGTTAACATTCAGTACTTC. Its protein product is CASSPYLRQGVNIQYF.

The chain employs TRBV14 and TRBJ2-3; maybe TRBD1 (6 bases). Germline lookup yields CDR1 SGHDN and CDR2 FVKESK. This CDR3 is built from 16 residues. Trimming pared 3 bases from V and 0 bases from J, leaving 13 bases between. CDR3: CASSQPRDTSTDTQYF. The DNA for the CDR3 is TGTGCCAGCAGCCAGCCACGGGACACAAGCACAGATACGCAGTATTTT.

V and J are TRBV18 and TRBJ1-1; no reliable D call. Per germline, CDR1 KGHSH and CDR2 LQKENI. The CDR3 contains 16 residues. V was trimmed by 2 bases and J by 1 base, leaving 14 bases between them. CDR3 protein: CASSPSRGKANTEAFF. The CDR3 DNA follows: TGTGCCAGCTCACCATCTAGAGGAAAGGCGAACACTGAAGCTTTCTTT.

This clone has a handful of counts. V gene TRBV5-1 combines with J gene TRBJ2-7; 8 bases map to TRBD1. With V trimmed by 4 bases and J by 2 bases, 11 bases remained unmatched. CDR3 length equals 16 residues. The germline V gene encodes CDR1 SGHRS and CDR2 YFSETQ. CDR3 DNA: TGCGCCAGCAGCCCCCGGTCGGCGGACAGGGCCTACGAGCAGTACTTC. Encoded protein: CASSPRSADRAYEQYF.

This chain joins TRBV2 and TRBJ2-3; a weak D match, TRBD1 (6 bases). The germline CDR1 and CDR2 sequences are SNHLY and FYNNEI. This CDR3 comprises 14 residues. V lost 7 bases to trimming and J lost 7 bases, with 18 bases between them. The CDR3 reads CASTIAGAQNTQYF. CDR3 DNA sequence: TGTGCCAGCACCATAGCAGGGGCGCAGAATACGCAGTATTTT.

In this sample, this clone turned up a few times. This chain joins TRBV7-8 and TRBJ2-3; the match to TRBD2 covers 8 bases. From germline, CDR1 is SGHVS and CDR2 FQNEAQ. V shed 5 bases, J shed 5 bases, and the junction held 6 bases outside the gene matches. The CDR3 is made up of 14 amino acids. CDR3 DNA sequence: TGTGCCAGCAGCCCGACCCTAGCGGGAGATACGCAGTATTTT. Its protein product is CASSPTLAGDTQYF.

The gene calls are TRBV21-1 and TRBJ2-5; the D segment call TRBD2 is taken from the table without a DNA check. The J call may be faulty, since TRBJ2-7 better matches the DNA end. TRBV21-1 is a pseudogene locus. This CDR3 contains 14 residues. The CDR3, as DNA: TGTGCCAGCAGCAAAGTTCTTACCCCCTACGAGCAGTACTTC. Its protein is CASSKVLTPYEQYF.

The chain has TRBV5-4 and TRBJ2-3; D uncertain. CDR3 length equals 14 residues. Germline V CDR1 and CDR2: SGHNT, YYREEE (reference sequence). The V end lost 0 bases, the J end lost 1 base, and 6 bases lay between the germline ends. The CDR3 sequence: CASSLDIRTDTQYF. The CDR3 DNA reads as TGTGCCAGCAGCTTGGACATACGCACAGATACGCAGTATTTT.

The chain uses TRBV28 and TRBJ1-2; the D gene is possibly TRBD1 (6 bases). The CDR3 is 13 residues long. In germline, CDR1 is MDHEN, CDR2 SYDVKM. The ends were cut back, 6 bases at V and 7 bases at J, with 15 bases in the middle. CDR3 in DNA: TGTGCCAGCAGCTGGACAGAAGTTTTTGGCTACACCTTC. Amino acid sequence: CASSWTEVFGYTF.

This clone was seen more than once but under ten times. J is TRBJ2-1 and V is TRBV28; a possible D gene is TRBD2 (7 bases). The CDR3 is 16 residues long. V shed 5 bases and J shed 6 bases, with 20 bases lying between them. The germline gives CDR1 MDHEN, CDR2 SYDVKM. The CDR3 DNA sequence: TGTGCCAGCAGTCCCTCGGGGGGCGCGAGGAGCAATGAGCAGTTCTTC. Translated, it gives CASSPSGGARSNEQFF. Together with reference TRBV28 and TRBJ2-1, the CDR3 gives the full variable domain: DVKVTQSSRYLVKRTGEKVFLECVQDMDHENMFWYRQDPGLGLRLIYFSYDVKMKEKGDIPEGYSVSREKKERFSLILESASTNQTSMYLCASSPSGGARSNEQFFGPGTRLTVL.

This clone was observed a single time. The V call is TRBV30, the J call TRBJ1-2, with D unresolved. The CDR3 contains 13 residues. V lost 0 bases, J lost 4 bases, and 9 bases lay in between. CDR1 and CDR2 (germline): GTSNPN, SVGIG (reference sequence). The CDR3 spells CAWSVVAPYGYTF. The CDR3 nucleotides are TGTGCCTGGAGTGTAGTGGCACCCTATGGCTACACCTTC.

V usage is TRBV11-2 and J usage is TRBJ2-7, with D possibly being TRBD2 (5 bases). Per germline, CDR1 SGHAT and CDR2 FQNNGV. CDR3 length: 13 amino acids. Between the trimmed V and J ends, which lost 3 bases and 5 bases, there was a span of 11 bases. CDR3 sequence: CASSLEVLNEQYF. The CDR3 nucleotides read TGTGCCAGCAGCTTGGAGGTCTTGAACGAGCAGTACTTC.

V gene TRBV9 combines with J gene TRBJ2-1; D not resolved. Germline V gives CDR1 SGDLS, CDR2 YYNGEE. Between the trimmed V and J ends, which lost 4 bases and 8 bases, there was a span of 16 bases. CDR3 length equals 14 residues. The CDR3: CASSRRTLSDEQFF. In nucleotides, the CDR3 is TGTGCCAGCAGCCGCCGTACCCTCAGCGATGAGCAGTTCTTC.

The genes are TRBV9 and TRBJ1-1; TRBD1 is a possible D gene (5 bases). This CDR3 contains 15 residues. The germline CDR1 and CDR2 sequences are SGDLS and YYNGEE. V lost 0 bases to trimming and J lost 0 bases, with 9 bases between them. CDR3 region: CASSVDGGLNTEAFF. CDR3 in DNA: TGTGCCAGCAGCGTAGATGGGGGGTTGAACACTGAAGCTTTCTTT.